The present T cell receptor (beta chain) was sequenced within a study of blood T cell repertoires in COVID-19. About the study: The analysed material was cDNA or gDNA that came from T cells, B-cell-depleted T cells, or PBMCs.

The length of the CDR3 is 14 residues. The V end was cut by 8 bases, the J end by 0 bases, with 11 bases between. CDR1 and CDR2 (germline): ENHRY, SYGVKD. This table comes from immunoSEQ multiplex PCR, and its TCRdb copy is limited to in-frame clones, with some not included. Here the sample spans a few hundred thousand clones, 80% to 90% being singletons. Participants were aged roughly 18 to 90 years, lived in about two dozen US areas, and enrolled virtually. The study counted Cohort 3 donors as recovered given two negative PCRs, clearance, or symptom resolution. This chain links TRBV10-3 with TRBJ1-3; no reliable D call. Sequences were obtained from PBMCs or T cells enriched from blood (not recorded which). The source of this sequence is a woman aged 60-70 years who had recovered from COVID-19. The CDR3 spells CAIGGANSGNTIYF. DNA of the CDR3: TGTGCCATCGGCGGTGCAAACTCTGGAAACACCATATATTTT.